A selection of T cell receptor beta chains follows, all from one sample in a study of CD8+CD57+ T cells in acquired aplastic anemia. TCRdb reprocessed the reads via MiXCR and lists one record per CDR3 protein. The sample carries 150,000 to 200,000 distinct CDR3 sequences, just under 65% recorded once. What was sequenced was sorted CD4+, CD8+, or CD8+CD57+ T cells (not recorded which) from PBMCs. These TCRs come from a human donor in good health. The CDR3 runs from the conserved cysteine through the conserved F or W. The D gene is left open where the match is weak. Only part of the rows carry a size: once, few, many, or a class if the clone is expanded.

-	TRBJ1-1	TRBV29-1	-	CSARNTEVFF	TGCAGCGCGCGGAACACTGAAGTTTTCTTT
TRBD2	TRBJ2-3	TRBV24-1	-	CATSDPIGTSGTDTQYF	TGTGCCACCAGTGATCCGATCGGGACTAGCGGAACAGATACGCAGTATTTT
TRBD2	TRBJ2-7	TRBV10-1	-	CASSERASGDEQYF	TGCGCCAGCAGTGAGAGGGCTAGCGGGGACGAGCAGTACTTC
TRBD2	TRBJ2-5	TRBV4-1	-	CASSPFSGSGSHQETQYF	TGCGCCAGCAGCCCCTTTAGCGGGAGCGGGAGTCACCAAGAGACCCAGTACTTC
-	TRBJ1-4	TRBV5-1	-	CASSLAGQVNEKLFF	TGCGCCAGCAGCTTGGCGGGACAAGTTAATGAAAAACTGTTTTTT
-	TRBJ1-6	TRBV7-9	many	CASSPGQSNSPLHF	TGTGCCAGCAGCCCCGGACAGTCTAACTCACCCCTCCACTTT
TRBD1	TRBJ2-7	TRBV9	many	CASSVGGRGPSGEQYF	TGTGCCAGCAGCGTAGGGGGAAGGGGGCCCTCGGGCGAGCAGTACTTC
TRBD2	TRBJ2-7	TRBV28	many	CASSPGTSGYEQYF	TGTGCCAGCAGTCCCGGGACTAGCGGCTACGAGCAGTACTTC
-	TRBJ2-1	TRBV19	once	CASSILQPSNEQFF	TGTGCCAGTAGTATATTACAGCCTTCTAATGAGCAGTTCTTC
TRBD1	TRBJ1-2	TRBV9	-	CASSGYTGQGRRGYTF	TGTGCCAGCAGCGGTTACACGGGACAGGGGCGCCGTGGCTACACCTTC
-	TRBJ2-7	TRBV19	few	CASSSQGRGDEQYF	TGTGCCAGTAGTTCTCAGGGTAGAGGTGACGAGCAGTACTTC
-	TRBJ2-3	TRBV7-9	many	CASSLKGGDRPQPPDTQYF	TGTGCCAGCAGCTTAAAGGGAGGGGACAGACCCCAGCCCCCCGATACGCAGTATTTT
-	TRBJ2-2	TRBV7-9	-	CASSFYGRGYTGELFF	TGTGCCAGCAGCTTTTACGGCCGGGGATATACCGGGGAGCTGTTTTTT
-	TRBJ2-1	TRBV10-3	-	CAISGHALNEQFF	TGTGCCATCAGCGGACATGCCCTCAATGAGCAGTTCTTC
-	TRBJ2-7	TRBV13	-	CASRPERGAYEQYF	TGTGCCAGCAGGCCGGAAAGGGGGGCCTACGAGCAGTACTTC
-	TRBJ2-1	TRBV5-1	-	CASSFPSLHNEQFF	TGCGCCAGCAGCTTCCCTAGCCTCCACAATGAGCAGTTCTTC
TRBD1	TRBJ2-2	TRBV9	few	CASSDGTGGTGELFF	TGTGCCAGCAGTGACGGGACAGGTGGAACCGGGGAGCTGTTTTTT
TRBD1	TRBJ2-2	TRBV24-1	-	CAASRGRELFF	TGTGCCGCGAGCAGGGGGCGGGAGCTGTTTTTT
-	TRBJ1-1	TRBV10-3	once	CAISDRTGIGAEAFF	TGTGCCATCAGTGATAGAACAGGGATCGGAGCTGAAGCTTTCTTT
-	TRBJ2-7	TRBV15	-	CATSSALGHLSHEQYF	TGTGCCACTAGCAGCGCCCTTGGACACCTCTCCCACGAGCAGTACTTC
TRBD2	TRBJ2-2	TRBV12-3/TRBV12-4	few	CASRFRGGESGELFF	TGTGCCAGCAGATTTCGCGGGGGGGAGTCTGGGGAGCTGTTTTTT
-	TRBJ2-7	TRBV6-1	many	CASREQRGGFYEQYF	TGTGCCAGCAGGGAACAAAGGGGGGGTTTCTACGAGCAGTACTTC
-	TRBJ1-1	TRBV29-1	-	CSGRDSLNTEAFF	TGCAGCGGAAGAGACAGCCTGAACACTGAAGCTTTCTTT
TRBD1	TRBJ1-2	TRBV2	many	CASSETDRGPGGYTF	TGTGCCAGCAGTGAGACGGACAGGGGGCCGGGTGGCTACACCTTC